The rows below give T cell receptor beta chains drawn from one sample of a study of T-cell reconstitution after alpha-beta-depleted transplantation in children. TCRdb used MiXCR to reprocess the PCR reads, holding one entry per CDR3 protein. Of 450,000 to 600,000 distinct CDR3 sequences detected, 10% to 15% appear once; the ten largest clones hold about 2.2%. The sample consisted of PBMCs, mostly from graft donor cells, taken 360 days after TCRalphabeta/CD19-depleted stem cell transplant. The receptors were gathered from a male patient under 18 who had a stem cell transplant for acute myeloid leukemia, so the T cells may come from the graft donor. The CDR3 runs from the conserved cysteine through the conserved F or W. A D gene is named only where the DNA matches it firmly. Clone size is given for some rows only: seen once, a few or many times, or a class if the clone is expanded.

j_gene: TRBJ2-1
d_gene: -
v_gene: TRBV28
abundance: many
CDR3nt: TGTGCCAGCAGCCCCCTCGGCGAGCAGTTCTTC
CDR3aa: CASSPLGEQFF

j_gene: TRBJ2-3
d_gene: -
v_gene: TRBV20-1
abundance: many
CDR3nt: TGCAGTGCTAGATACACAGATACGCAGTATTTT
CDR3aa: CSARYTDTQYF

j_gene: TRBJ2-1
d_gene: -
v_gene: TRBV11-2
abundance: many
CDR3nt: TGTGCCAGCAGCTTAGATCTGAGCGATGAGCAGTTCTTC
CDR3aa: CASSLDLSDEQFF

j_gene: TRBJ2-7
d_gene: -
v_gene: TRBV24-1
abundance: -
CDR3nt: TGTGCCACCAGTGATAACCTCCTCTACGAGCAGTACTTC
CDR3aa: CATSDNLLYEQYF

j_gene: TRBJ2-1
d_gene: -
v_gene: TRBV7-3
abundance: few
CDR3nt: TGTGCCAGCAGCTCTTTTGGAGGGAGCGGGAATGAGCAGTTCTTC
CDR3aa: CASSSFGGSGNEQFF

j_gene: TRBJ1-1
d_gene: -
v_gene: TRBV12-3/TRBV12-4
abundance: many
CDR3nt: TGTGCCAGCAGTTTTCGGGGGTACACTGAAGCTTTCTTT
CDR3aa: CASSFRGYTEAFF

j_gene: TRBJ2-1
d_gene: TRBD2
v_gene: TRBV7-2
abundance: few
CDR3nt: TGTGCCAGCAGCCAGGGGGCTAGCGGGAGGTATGAGCAGTTCTTC
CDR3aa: CASSQGASGRYEQFF

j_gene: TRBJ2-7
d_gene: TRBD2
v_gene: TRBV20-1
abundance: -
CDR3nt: TGCAGTGCTAGATGGGATCTAGGGACTAGCGGGAGATACGAGCAGTACTTC
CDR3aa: CSARWDLGTSGRYEQYF

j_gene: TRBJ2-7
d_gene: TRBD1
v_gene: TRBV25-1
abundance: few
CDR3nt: TGTGCCAGCAGTGACCCCGGGACAGGTCAAATGCACGAGCAGTACTTC
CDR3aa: CASSDPGTGQMHEQYF

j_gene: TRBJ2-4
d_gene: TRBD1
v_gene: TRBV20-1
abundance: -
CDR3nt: TGCAGTGCGAGACAGGGGCCCGTCCAAAACATTCAGTACTTC
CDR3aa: CSARQGPVQNIQYF

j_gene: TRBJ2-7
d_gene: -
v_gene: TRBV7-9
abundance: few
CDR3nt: TGTGCCAGCAGCTTAGCGCTGGGACACGGAACCTACGAGCAGTACTTC
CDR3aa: CASSLALGHGTYEQYF

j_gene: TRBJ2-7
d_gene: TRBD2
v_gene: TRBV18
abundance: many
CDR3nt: TGTGCCAGCTCACCACGGTCTAGCGGAAGCTCCTACGAGCAGTACTTC
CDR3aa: CASSPRSSGSSYEQYF

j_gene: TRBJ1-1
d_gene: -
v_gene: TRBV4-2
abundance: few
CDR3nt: TGTGCCAGCAGCCAAGATGTTCAGGGTTGGGTCACTGAAGCTTTCTTT
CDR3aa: CASSQDVQGWVTEAFF

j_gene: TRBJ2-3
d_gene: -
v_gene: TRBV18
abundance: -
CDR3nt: TGTGCCAGCCGACCTTTTCAGGGGCTAATTTACGCAGATACGCAGTATTTT
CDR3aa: CASRPFQGLIYADTQYF

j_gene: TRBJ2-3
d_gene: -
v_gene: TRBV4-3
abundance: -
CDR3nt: TGCGCCAGCAGCGTACAGGTTGTGGATACGCAGTATTTT
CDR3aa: CASSVQVVDTQYF

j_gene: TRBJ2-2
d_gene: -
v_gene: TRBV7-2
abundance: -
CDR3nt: TGTGCCAGCAGCTTAAACGGGGGCGGCACCGGGGAGCTGTTTTTT
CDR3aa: CASSLNGGGTGELFF

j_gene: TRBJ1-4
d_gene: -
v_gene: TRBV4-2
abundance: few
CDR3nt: TGTGCCAGCAGCCAAGTATCTAGGGTTGGTGAAAAACTGTTTTTT
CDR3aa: CASSQVSRVGEKLFF

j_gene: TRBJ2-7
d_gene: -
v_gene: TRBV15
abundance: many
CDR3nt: TGTGCCACCAGCAGAGAGGGGGACGAGCAGTACTTC
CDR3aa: CATSREGDEQYF

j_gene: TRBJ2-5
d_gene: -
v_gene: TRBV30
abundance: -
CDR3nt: TGTGCCTGGAGTGTACGGCTGGAGGCGAGAGAGACCCAGTACTTC
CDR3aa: CAWSVRLEARETQYF

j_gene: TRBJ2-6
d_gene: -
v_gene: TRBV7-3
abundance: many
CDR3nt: TGTGCCAGCAGCCCGGGACACAATCCCGGGGCCAACGTCCTGACTTTC
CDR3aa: CASSPGHNPGANVLTF

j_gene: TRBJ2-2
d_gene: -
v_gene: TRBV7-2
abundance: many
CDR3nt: TGTGCCAGCAGCTTAGTTTGGGGCACCGGGGAGCTGTTTTTT
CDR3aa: CASSLVWGTGELFF

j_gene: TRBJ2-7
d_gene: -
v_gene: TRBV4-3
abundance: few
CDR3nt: TGCGCCAGCAGCCAAGAAATCGCGGGGCCGTCCTACGAGCAGTACTTC
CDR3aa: CASSQEIAGPSYEQYF

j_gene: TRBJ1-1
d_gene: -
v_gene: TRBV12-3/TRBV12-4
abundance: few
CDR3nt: TGTGCCAGCAGTTTAGCCCTGACACTTGAAGCTTTCTTT
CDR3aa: CASSLALTLEAFF